This section outlines one T cell receptor beta chain sequence together with its context. Antigen specificity is unknown. CDR1 and CDR2 (germline): SGHDT, YYEEEE. Trimming cost V 5 bases and J 1 base, with 15 bases left between them. This CDR3 spans 15 amino acids. Measured with immunoSEQ multiplex PCR; TCRdb has only the in-frame clones, and not every one. The sample records approximately 100,000 clones, roughly nine tenths being singletons. This entry comes from a study of T cell responses to AZD1222 COVID-19 vaccine. Study observations and caveats: Targets within unmutated variant regions were reportedly found for nearly half of spike-specific TCRs.

The sample consisted of peripheral blood, taken on day 0 of AZD1222 vaccination. This sequence joins TRBV5-6 and TRBJ1-1; maybe TRBD1 (5 bases). The origin of this receptor is an adult in good health. The CDR3 DNA follows: TGTGCCAGCAGGTTGATGGGGCCGGGGAACACTGAAGCTTTCTTT. Its translation: CASRLMGPGNTEAFF.